Below are 22 T cell receptor beta chains sequenced from a single sample in a study of CD8 T cells in ankylosing spondylitis (dated by TCRdb to about 2017). Library prep was done by 5' RACE. The sequencer was an Illumina HiSeq 2500. TCRdb trimmed public reads at Q25 via fastp, called clones via MiXCR and kept in-frame beta chains. Under each unique CDR3 protein, matching rows form one entry showing the most common genes and DNA. Within this sample are roughly 40,000 distinct CDR3 sequences, with more than 9.5% of them counted one time only. The ten largest clonotypes hold more than 1.3% of the sample. Input material: blood, either unsorted or a sorted T cell fraction (not recorded which). The source is a male donor with ankylosing spondylitis or in good health (not recorded which).

There are many counts of this clonotype. V gene TRBV5-1 combines with J gene TRBJ2-1; 9 bases are a match to TRBD1. Per the germline V gene, CDR1 is SGHRS and CDR2 is YFSETQ. The CDR3 is 15 residues long. V lost 8 bases, J lost 10 bases, and 16 bases stayed unmatched. This CDR3 is CASTLTGGPSREQFF. The CDR3 nucleotides read TGCGCCAGTACACTTACAGGGGGCCCCTCGAGGGAGCAGTTCTTC.

This clonotype appeared many times. This rearrangement joins TRBV12-3 or TRBV12-4 to TRBJ1-4, with 7 bases lining up with TRBD1. The CDR3 runs 14 residues. J lost 4 bases, V lost 3 bases, and 2 bases had no gene match. This CDR3 is CASSFYRGNEKLFF. The CDR3 bases are TGTGCCAGCAGTTTTTACAGGGGTAATGAAAAACTGTTTTTT.

In its sample, this clonotype was seen many times. CDR3 bases: TGCGCCAGCAGCTGGATGGGACAGGGATCCCTTATGGGGAACACTGAAGCTTTCTTT. Translating gives CASSWMGQGSLMGNTEAFF. This rearrangement joins TRBV5-1 to TRBJ1-1; TRBD1 aligns across 9 bases. The germline V gene has CDR1 SGHRS and CDR2 YFSETQ. The CDR3 sequence is 19 residues long. V lost 3 bases, J lost 1 base, and 16 bases stayed unmatched.

The chain has TRBV28 and TRBJ1-6; 8 bases align to TRBD1. V shed 7 bases, J shed 4 bases, and the junction held 6 bases outside the gene matches. Germline CDR1 and CDR2: MDHEN and SYDVKM. This CDR3 spans 15 amino acids. CDR3 amino acids: CASILDRGYNSPLHF. The CDR3 DNA reads TGTGCCAGCATCCTCGACAGGGGTTATAATTCACCCCTCCACTTT.

This clonotype was seen at least ten times. This sequence joins TRBV20-1 and TRBJ1-1, with a tentative D call TRBD1 (5 bases). In germline, CDR1 is DFQATT, CDR2 SNEGSKA (reference sequence). The V end lost 0 bases, the J end lost 10 bases, and 18 bases lay between the germline ends. The CDR3 is made up of 14 amino acids. The CDR3 protein is CSARDLVWRQRAFF. CDR3 nucleotide sequence: TGCAGTGCTAGAGATCTGGTCTGGAGACAGAGAGCTTTCTTT.

This clonotype was counted many times. The chain links TRBV7-2 to TRBJ2-3; 9 positions match TRBD2. The CDR3 consists of 15 residues. Germline trimming cut 5 bases from V and 4 bases from J; bases unmatched to any gene: 7. The germline V gene has CDR1 SGHTA and CDR2 FQGNSA. The CDR3 region has the DNA TGTGCCAGCAGCCTAAATAGCGGGGGCGCAGATACGCAGTATTTT. It encodes CASSLNSGGADTQYF.

The gene calls are TRBV12-3 or TRBV12-4 and TRBJ1-1, with D maybe TRBD1 (6 bases). The CDR3 runs to 15 residues. V was cut by 9 bases and J by 6 bases, with 23 bases left in between. CDR3 nucleotide sequence: TGTGCCAGTAGTCCCTTAGGCGGGGGCCTGCCTGAAGCTTTCTTT. Translated: CASSPLGGGLPEAFF.

In its sample, this clonotype was seen many times. The chain recombines TRBV6-1 with TRBJ2-7, with a tentative D call TRBD1 (5 bases). From germline, CDR1 is MNHNS and CDR2 SASEGT. The CDR3 runs 12 residues. V lost 8 bases to trimming and J lost 9 bases, with 17 bases between them. In DNA, the CDR3 is TGTGCCAGCGGCCTGACAGCTATCGGGCAGTACTTC. It specifies CASGLTAIGQYF.

This clonotype has more than one count but fewer than ten. The V gene is TRBV11-3, the J gene TRBJ2-3; possible D gene TRBD2, 6 bases. Germline loops: CDR1 SGHNT, CDR2 YENEEA. CDR3 length: 14 amino acids. V shed 3 bases and J shed 6 bases, with 13 bases lying between them. The CDR3 region has the DNA TGTGCCAGCAGCTTTGGTCGGGGGTCCGATACGCAGTATTTT. Residues: CASSFGRGSDTQYF.

The chain employs TRBV7-8 and TRBJ2-1; possibly TRBD2 for D (5 bases). The CDR3 loop spans 17 amino acids. CDR1 SGHVS and CDR2 FQNEAQ come from the germline V gene. Trimming left V 4 bases short and J 4 bases short, with 20 bases between. The chain's CDR3 is CASSWTGTLTSYNEQFF. CDR3 sequence (DNA): TGTGCCAGCAGCTGGACGGGAACATTAACCAGTTACAATGAGCAGTTCTTC.

This clonotype was detected many times. The chain carries TRBV6-5 and TRBJ2-2; unclear D gene. Germline V gene sequence: CDR1 MNHEY, CDR2 SVGAGI. The CDR3 loop spans 16 amino acids. V was cut by 0 bases and J by 6 bases, with 14 bases left in between. The CDR3 coding sequence is TGTGCCAGCAGTTACTCTATTACCTCCCCGCCCGGGGAGCTGTTTTTT. Its translation is CASSYSITSPPGELFF.

In its sample, this clonotype was seen many times. The V call is TRBV27, the J call TRBJ1-1; 7 nucleotides align to TRBD1. Trimming at V came to 7 bases and at J to 4 bases, leaving 12 bases not matched to a gene. The germline V gene encodes CDR1 MNHEY and CDR2 SMNVEV (reference sequence). The CDR3 consists of 15 residues. The CDR3 protein is CASTSKTGWRTEAFF. Written as DNA, the CDR3 is TGTGCCAGCACCTCCAAGACAGGGTGGCGCACTGAAGCTTTCTTT.

Ten or more counts support this clonotype. The chain links TRBV5-6 to TRBJ2-7, with D perhaps given as TRBD1 or TRBD2 (5 bases each). V lost 0 bases and J lost 4, with 11 bases in between. CDR1 is SGHDT and CDR2 is YYEEEE in the germline V gene. This CDR3 region has 14 residues. CDR3 region: CASSLEGTLYEQYF. The CDR3 region has the DNA TGTGCCAGCAGCTTGGAAGGGACCCTTTACGAGCAGTACTTC.

This clonotype turned up a few times. This rearrangement joins TRBV5-1 to TRBJ2-1; possible D gene TRBD1, 5 bases. This CDR3 has 13 amino acids. V lost 5 bases and J 6 bases, leaving 12 bases between the germline ends. Germline V gene lookup returns CDR1 SGHRS and CDR2 YFSETQ. The CDR3 bases are TGCGCCAGCAGTTCAGGGTCTTTCAATGAGCAGTTCTTC. Amino acids: CASSSGSFNEQFF.

This clonotype was observed many times. CDR3 in DNA: TGTGCCAGCAGTCCCACAGGGGGCAGTCAGCCCCAGCATTTT. Translation gives CASSPTGGSQPQHF. The rearrangement uses TRBV12-3 or TRBV12-4 and TRBJ1-5; 9 positions agree with TRBD1. V gave up 5 bases and J gave up 6 bases; unmatched junction bases: 5. The CDR3 sequence is 14 residues long.

The chain couples TRBV7-2 to TRBJ1-1, with D unresolved. Trimming pared 0 bases from V and 1 base from J, leaving 3 bases between. The CDR3 length is 13 residues. Germline assignment: CDR1 SGHTA and CDR2 FQGNSA. CDR3 in amino acids: CASSLATNTEAFF. The CDR3 DNA reads as TGTGCCAGCAGCTTAGCGACGAACACTGAAGCTTTCTTT.

This clonotype was found a few times. The rearrangement links TRBV5-6 to TRBJ1-2, with D possibly matching TRBD1 (6 bases). The CDR3 has 18 residues. The ends were cut back, 2 bases at V and 2 bases at J, with 22 bases in the middle. CDR1 is SGHDT and CDR2 is YYEEEE in the germline V gene. The CDR3: CASSFFRGRLQRNYGYTF. The CDR3 DNA follows: TGTGCCAGCAGCTTTTTCAGGGGAAGACTGCAAAGGAACTATGGCTACACCTTC. The complete variable domain, with remaining parts taken from reference TRBV5-6 and TRBJ1-2, reads DAGVTQSPTHLIKTRGQQVTLRCSPKSGHDTVSWYQQALGQGPQFIFQYYEEEERQRGNFPDRFSGHQFPNYSSELNVNALLLGDSALYLCASSFFRGRLQRNYGYTFGSGTRLTVV.

This clonotype was found many times. V gene TRBV5-1 combines with J gene TRBJ2-5; weak D call: TRBD2 (5 bases). The germline V gene has CDR1 SGHRS and CDR2 YFSETQ. The V end was cut by 0 bases, the J end by 5 bases, with 11 bases between. This CDR3 comprises 14 residues. CDR3 sequence (DNA): TGCGCCAGCAGCTTGGGTTCGGGGAAGGAGACCCAGTACTTC. This sequence encodes CASSLGSGKETQYF.

This clonotype appeared a few times. The chain links TRBV29-1 to TRBJ2-4; no firm D call. CDR3 length: 12 amino acids. In germline, CDR1 is SQVTM, CDR2 ANQGSEA. V lost 2 bases to trimming and J lost 8 bases, with 10 bases between them. CDR3 region: CSVENPVDIQYF. The CDR3 DNA sequence: TGCAGCGTTGAAAATCCGGTAGACATTCAGTACTTC.

Notes on this clonotype: At one end the junction does not follow the germline gene, possibly because of a read error. The chain joins TRBV12-3 or TRBV12-4 to TRBJ2-3, with 12 nucleotides matching TRBD2. The CDR3 consists of 19 residues. This chain's CDR3 is CTSSLPTTSTSGGTDTQYF. CDR3 nucleotide sequence: TGTACCAGCAGTTTACCAACAACCTCGACTAGCGGGGGAACAGATACGCAGTATTTT.

This clonotype was seen repeatedly, ten times or more. The chain joins TRBV27 to TRBJ1-1, with D uncertain. CDR1 MNHEY and CDR2 SMNVEV come from the germline V gene (reference sequence). V lost 3 bases and J lost 6, with 11 bases in between. This CDR3 has 13 residues. CDR3 in amino acids: CASSFGPLAEAFF. In nucleotides, the CDR3 is TGTGCCAGCAGTTTTGGGCCACTGGCTGAAGCTTTCTTT.

This clonotype has more than one count but fewer than ten. The CDR3 coding sequence is TGTGCCAGCAGCTTGGGTCAGGAGGAGTTCGGGGCTTTCTTT. Translation gives CASSLGQEEFGAFF. The V and J genes are TRBV7-6 and TRBJ1-1; the D is unclear. V shed 3 bases and J shed 11 bases, with 19 bases lying between them. The CDR3 has 14 amino acids. Germline CDR1 SGHVS, CDR2 FNYEAQ.